This T cell receptor beta chain was observed in a study of blood T cells in healthy people across ages. Study conclusions and caveats: Higher naive T cell percentage went strongly together with higher TCR beta diversity.

The second PCR ran roughly 6 to 11 cycles with a sample-barcoded 5' primer and J-beta primers. MiXCR, run by TCRdb on the 5' RACE reads, gives a single entry per CDR3 protein. The table lists 1.5 million to 2 million distinct CDR3 sequences, 28% of them singletons. This clonotype was picked up a small number of times. What it recognizes is unknown. CDR1 is SGHDT and CDR2 is YYEEEE in the germline V gene. J lost 6 bases, V lost 4 bases, and 10 bases had no gene match. The CDR3 spans 15 residues. Material: blood. This receptor was identified in a woman under 40 in good health. The V gene is TRBV5-6, the J gene TRBJ1-5, with 7 bases aligning to TRBD1. CDR3 protein: CASSRLRGQVQPQHF. The CDR3 DNA reads TGTGCCAGCAGCCGTTTGAGGGGGCAGGTTCAGCCCCAGCATTTT.